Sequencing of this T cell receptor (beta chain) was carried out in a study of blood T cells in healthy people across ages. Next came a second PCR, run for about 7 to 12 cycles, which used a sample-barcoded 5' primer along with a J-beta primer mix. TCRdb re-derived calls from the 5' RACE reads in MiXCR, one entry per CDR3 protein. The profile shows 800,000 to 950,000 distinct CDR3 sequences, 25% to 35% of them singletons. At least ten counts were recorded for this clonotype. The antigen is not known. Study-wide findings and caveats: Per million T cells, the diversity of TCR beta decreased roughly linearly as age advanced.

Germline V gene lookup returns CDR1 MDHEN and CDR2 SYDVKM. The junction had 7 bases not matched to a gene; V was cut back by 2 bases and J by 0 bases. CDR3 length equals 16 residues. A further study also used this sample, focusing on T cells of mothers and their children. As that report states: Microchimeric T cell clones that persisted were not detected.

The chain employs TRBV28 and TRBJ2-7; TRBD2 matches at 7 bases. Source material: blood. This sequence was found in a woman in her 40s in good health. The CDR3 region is CASSLQGGGYSYEQYF. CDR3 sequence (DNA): TGTGCCAGCAGTTTACAGGGCGGGGGTTACTCCTACGAGCAGTACTTC.